One and the same sample provided the 18 T cell receptor beta chains below, sequenced in a study of T-cell memory formation after mild COVID-19. From the 5' RACE reads, TCRdb called clonotypes with MiXCR, one entry per CDR3 protein. The sample shows around 300,000 distinct CDR3 sequences, roughly an eighth of them seen only once. The sample taken for sequencing was PBMCs or a T cell subset sorted from them (not recorded which). The receptors come from a man between 18 and 35 years old who had mild COVID-19 (a few samples of this study predate the infection). Cell type and time point are not known.

This clonotype has only a few counts. The rearrangement joins TRBV12-3 or TRBV12-4 to TRBJ2-5; TRBD1 matches 10 bases. The CDR3 totals 14 residues. Trimming removed 5 bases from V and 3 bases from J; junction bases left unmatched: 3. The CDR3 region is CASSPGTGEETQYF. The CDR3 bases are TGTGCCAGCAGTCCGGGGACAGGGGAAGAGACCCAGTACTTC.

J is TRBJ2-1 and V is TRBV30; 9 positions agree with TRBD2. V lost 4 bases and J lost 9; bases outside the gene matches: 4. Germline assignment: CDR1 GTSNPN and CDR2 SVGIG (reference sequence). This CDR3 contains 12 residues. CDR3 sequence reads: CAWTSGVAEQFF. The CDR3 nucleotides read TGTGCCTGGACTAGCGGGGTAGCTGAGCAGTTCTTC.

This clonotype was found many times. The chain carries TRBV11-2 and TRBJ1-2; possible D gene TRBD1, 5 bases. Trimming took 5 bases from V and 4 from J, leaving 14 bases between them. This CDR3 has 14 residues. Germline CDR1 SGHAT, CDR2 FQNNGV. The DNA of the CDR3 is TGTGCCAGCAGCATCCCCGGGGCCCCCTATGGCTACACCTTC. Translating gives CASSIPGAPYGYTF.

This clonotype was observed many times. CDR3 sequence (DNA): TGTGCCTGGAGTGTCCAGGGTTCCCCCCGGGCTTTCTTT. The encoded protein is CAWSVQGSPRAFF. The V gene is TRBV30, the J gene TRBJ1-1; possibly TRBD1 for D (5 bases). Trimming removed 0 bases at V and 11 bases at J, with 16 bases between. Germline lookup yields CDR1 GTSNPN and CDR2 SVGIG (reference sequence). This CDR3 comprises 13 residues.

This sequence joins TRBV5-1 and TRBJ2-5, with a weak D call TRBD1 (6 bases). CDR1 is SGHRS and CDR2 is YFSETQ in the germline V gene. This CDR3 region has 14 residues. Trimming pared 4 bases from V and 5 bases from J, leaving 15 bases between. The CDR3 is CASSQDRNGETQYF. CDR3 DNA sequence: TGCGCCAGCAGCCAAGACAGGAACGGGGAGACCCAGTACTTC.

This clonotype was seen a handful of times. Here the CDR3 reads CASRPDRHEQYF. CDR3 sequence (DNA): TGTGCCAGCAGACCTGACAGACACGAGCAGTACTTC. The V gene is TRBV28, the J gene TRBJ2-7; the D gene is possibly TRBD1 (5 bases). V lost 6 bases to trimming and J lost 5 bases, with 11 bases between them. CDR1 and CDR2 from the germline V gene are MDHEN and SYDVKM. The CDR3 loop spans 12 amino acids.

The V gene is TRBV27, the J gene TRBJ2-7, with TRBD1 as a possible D gene (6 bases). Trimming removed 3 bases from V and 2 bases from J, with 8 bases in between. Looked up from germline, CDR1 is MNHEY and CDR2 is SMNVEV (reference sequence). This CDR3 has 13 amino acids. The CDR3 coding sequence is TGTGCCAGCAGTTTTTCAGGGGCCTACGAGCAGTACTTC. Translated: CASSFSGAYEQYF.

This chain links TRBV10-2 with TRBJ2-1; tentative D call: TRBD1 (6 bases). Germline V gene data show CDR1 as WSHSY and CDR2 as SAAADI. Trimming took 8 bases from V and 4 from J, leaving 15 bases between them. This CDR3 contains 14 residues. CDR3 nucleotides: TGCGCCAGCCTCCGGGACATTCTTTACAATGAGCAGTTCTTC. It is translated as CASLRDILYNEQFF.

This sequence joins TRBV12-3 or TRBV12-4 and TRBJ1-4; D is unresolved. This CDR3 is 16 amino acids long. Trimming removed 4 bases at V and 4 bases at J, with 16 bases between. For the CDR3, the DNA is TGTGCCAGCAGTTCCCGAGGACGGGAAGGTAATGAAAAACTGTTTTTT. It translates to CASSSRGREGNEKLFF.

The chain joins TRBV4-3 to TRBJ1-1, with 7 bases identical to TRBD1. V dropped 1 base and J dropped 1; count of bases not matched to a gene: 3. This CDR3 region has 15 residues. The germline gives CDR1 LGHNA, CDR2 YSLEER. In nucleotides, the CDR3 is TGCGCCAGCAGCCAAGGGGACAGCTGGAACACTGAAGCTTTCTTT. This sequence encodes CASSQGDSWNTEAFF.

This chain links TRBV3-1 with TRBJ2-1; the D is unclear. The V gene lost 5 bases and the J gene lost 3 bases, with 5 bases spanning the gap. This CDR3 contains 12 residues. The germline V gene encodes CDR1 LGHDT and CDR2 YNNKEL (reference sequence). This CDR3 is CASSVHYNEQFF. CDR3 DNA sequence: TGTGCCAGCAGCGTGCACTACAATGAGCAGTTCTTC.

The chain recombines TRBV4-1 with TRBJ2-7, with D perhaps matching TRBD1 (5 bases). V lost 0 bases and J 0 bases, leaving 9 bases between the germline ends. This CDR3 spans 15 amino acids. The germline gives CDR1 MGHRA, CDR2 YSYEKL. CDR3: CASSQDQGLSYEQYF. The CDR3 DNA reads as TGCGCCAGCAGCCAAGATCAGGGCCTCTCCTACGAGCAGTACTTC.

V is TRBV7-9 and J is TRBJ2-6; 9 nucleotides agree with TRBD2. The CDR3 is 17 residues long. Germline V lookup: CDR1 SEHNR, CDR2 FQNEAQ (reference sequence). V trimming: 0 bases; J trimming: 0 bases; junction bases outside the gene matches: 0. The CDR3 DNA is TGTGCCAGCAGCTTAGCGACTAGCGGCTCTGGGGCCAACGTCCTGACTTTC. Amino acids: CASSLATSGSGANVLTF. The full variable domain, its missing parts supplied by reference TRBV7-9 and TRBJ2-6, is DTGVSQNPRHKITKRGQNVTFRCDPISEHNRLYWYRQTLGQGPEFLTYFQNEAQLEKSRLLSDRFSAERPKGSFSTLEIQRTEQGDSAMYLCASSLATSGSGANVLTFGAGSRLTVL.

V usage is TRBV5-1 and J usage is TRBJ2-1; D unclear. Germline-derived CDR1 and CDR2 are SGHRS and YFSETQ. With 4 bases removed from V and 8 bases from J, the gap between germline ends came to 7 bases. CDR3 length: 11 residues. CDR3 coding DNA: TGCGCCAGCAGCCTTCAAGATGAGCAGTTCTTC. Translating it yields CASSLQDEQFF.

This clonotype has at least ten counts. This chain uses TRBV4-3 with TRBJ1-1; D is perhaps TRBD1 (5 bases). Germline V gene sequence: CDR1 LGHNA, CDR2 YSLEER. This CDR3 has 13 amino acids. V lost 1 base and J lost 5, with 8 bases in between. CDR3 sequence: CASSQGGVTEAFF. Written as DNA, the CDR3 is TGCGCCAGCAGCCAAGGGGGGGTGACTGAAGCTTTCTTT.

Regarding this clonotype: This may be a read error: a much more frequent sequence differs by one nucleotide. The gene calls are TRBV5-1 and TRBJ2-2; 12 nucleotides match TRBD1. After removal of 3 bases from V and 6 bases from J, the junction contained 3 bases not matched to a gene. This CDR3 is built from 15 residues. In germline, CDR1 is SGHRS, CDR2 YFSETQ. This chain's CDR3 is CASSWGQGASGELFF. Written as DNA, the CDR3 is TGCGCCAGCAGCTGGGGACAGGGGGCATCCGGGGAGCTGTTTTTT.

This clonotype was seen repeatedly, ten times or more. The chain joins TRBV23-1 to TRBJ2-7; D call uncertain. TRBV23-1 falls under the ORF class, with uncertain function. V gave up 4 bases and J gave up 5 bases, with 6 bases separating them. The CDR3 consists of 11 residues. Written as DNA, the CDR3 is TGCGCCAGCAGTCGGAAGGACGAGCAGTACGTC. Its protein product is CASSRKDEQYV.

The chain joins TRBV27 to TRBJ1-2; D remains ambiguous. This CDR3 region has 12 residues. CDR1 is MNHEY and CDR2 is SMNVEV in the germline V gene (reference sequence). V was cut by 9 bases and J by 1 base, with 9 bases left in between. The CDR3 loop is CASQDGNYGYTF. The CDR3 DNA follows: TGTGCCAGTCAGGACGGTAACTATGGCTACACCTTC.